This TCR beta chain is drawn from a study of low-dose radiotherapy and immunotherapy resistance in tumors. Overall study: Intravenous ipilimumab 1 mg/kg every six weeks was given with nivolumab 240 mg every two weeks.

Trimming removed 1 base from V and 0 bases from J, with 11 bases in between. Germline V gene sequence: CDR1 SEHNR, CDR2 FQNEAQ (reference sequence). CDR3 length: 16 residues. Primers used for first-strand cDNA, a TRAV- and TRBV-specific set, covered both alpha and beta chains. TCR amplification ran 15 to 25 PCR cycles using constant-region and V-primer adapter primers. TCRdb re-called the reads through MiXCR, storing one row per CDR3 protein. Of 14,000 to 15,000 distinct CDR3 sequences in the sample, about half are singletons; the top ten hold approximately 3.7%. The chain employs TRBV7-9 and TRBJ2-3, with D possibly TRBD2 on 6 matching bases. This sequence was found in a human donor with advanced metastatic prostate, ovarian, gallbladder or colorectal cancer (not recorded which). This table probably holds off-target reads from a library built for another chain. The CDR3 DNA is TGTGCCAGCAGCTTAGTCGCCGGACTAAGCACAGATACGCAGTATTTT. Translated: CASSLVAGLSTDTQYF.